The 13 T cell receptor beta chains presented below share a single source sample, sequenced in a study of T cells in localized non-small cell lung cancer. Data came from immunoSEQ multiplex PCR; TCRdb stores just in-frame clones and leaves some out. There are around 30,000 clones in the sample; around 80% occur only once, and around a third lies in the top ten. This material consisted of peripheral blood, taken before any cancer treatment. The origin of the receptors is a male donor at least 60 years old with stage II squamous cell lung carcinoma.

This rearrangement joins TRBV29-1 to TRBJ2-5; no clear D gene. V dropped 5 bases and J dropped 2 bases, with 12 bases sitting between them. CDR1 and CDR2 from the germline V gene are SQVTM and ANQGSEA. The CDR3 sequence is 13 residues long. CDR3 loop: CSVMQNLQETQYF. CDR3 coding DNA: TGCAGCGTTATGCAGAACCTTCAAGAGACCCAGTACTTC.

The rearrangement uses TRBV18 and TRBJ1-3, with 8 bases fitting TRBD1. Trimming cost V 3 bases and J 0 bases; bases outside gene matches: 4. There are 16 residues in the CDR3. Germline V gene data show CDR1 as KGHSH and CDR2 as LQKENI. The CDR3 region has the DNA TGTGCCAGCTCACCCGGGACAGGAGACTCTGGAAACACCATATATTTT. Its translation is CASSPGTGDSGNTIYF.

This sequence joins TRBV5-5 and TRBJ2-4; 9 nucleotides agree with TRBD2. CDR3 length equals 16 residues. The V and J ends lost 0 bases and 7 bases, in that order; junction bases with no gene match: 8. In germline, CDR1 is SGHKS, CDR2 YYEKEE (reference sequence). Written as DNA, the CDR3 is TGTGCCAGCAGCTTGGGACGGCGGGAGGGCCATAACATTCAGTACTTC. Residues: CASSLGRREGHNIQYF.

This CDR3 is CASTGRAGNTEAFF. The CDR3 region has the DNA TGCGCCAGCACTGGCAGGGCCGGGAACACTGAAGCTTTCTTT. V is TRBV5-1 and J is TRBJ1-1; a weak D match, TRBD1 (5 bases). V lost 6 bases to trimming and J lost 1 base, with 13 bases between them. Germline V lookup: CDR1 SGHRS, CDR2 YFSETQ. The CDR3 runs 14 residues.

This chain connects TRBV7-9 to TRBJ1-4; 9 bases fit TRBD1. Germline trimming cut 4 bases from V and 8 bases from J; bases unmatched to any gene: 5. This CDR3 is 14 amino acids long. CDR1 is SEHNR, CDR2 FQNEAQ, per germline (reference sequence). This chain's CDR3 is CASSSGTGNEKLFF. CDR3 nucleotide sequence: TGTGCCAGCAGCTCCGGGACAGGGAACGAAAAACTGTTTTTT.

This chain links TRBV9 with TRBJ2-3, with TRBD1 identical over 9 bases. V lost 3 bases, J lost 4 bases, and 9 bases stayed unmatched. The CDR3 is made up of 16 amino acids. Germline V gene data show CDR1 as SGDLS and CDR2 as YYNGEE. CDR3 loop: CASSERQGEIADTQYF. The CDR3 DNA reads TGTGCCAGCAGCGAGCGACAGGGGGAGATCGCAGATACGCAGTATTTT.

This clone was seen once. The chain employs TRBV6-5 and TRBJ1-2; D may be TRBD1 (6 bases). The germline CDR1 and CDR2 sequences are MNHEY and SVGAGI. The CDR3 is made up of 13 amino acids. V lost 4 bases and J lost 6, with 12 bases in between. CDR3 sequence: CASSSQNRDGYTF. The DNA for the CDR3 is TGTGCCAGCAGTTCCCAGAACAGGGATGGCTACACCTTC.

There are a few counts of this clone. The chain links TRBV25-1 to TRBJ2-7; D unclear. Trimming pared 3 bases from V and 6 bases from J, leaving 27 bases between. Germline assignment: CDR1 MGHDK and CDR2 SYGVNS. There are 18 residues in the CDR3. CDR3 sequence: CASSDSLVWSDSKGEQYF. CDR3 nucleotides: TGTGCCAGCAGTGACTCCCTGGTCTGGTCAGACTCAAAGGGCGAGCAGTACTTC.

This sequence joins TRBV11-2 and TRBJ2-1; 10 nucleotides line up with TRBD1. This CDR3 has 15 residues. J was trimmed by 6 bases and V by 6 bases; bases with no gene match: 8. Germline CDR1 and CDR2: SGHAT and FQNNGV. The CDR3 loop reads CASRTRQGALNEQFF. The CDR3 DNA sequence: TGTGCCAGCAGGACAAGACAGGGGGCTCTCAATGAGCAGTTCTTC.

The chain joins TRBV7-9 to TRBJ1-2; D gene ambiguous. Germline V lookup: CDR1 SEHNR, CDR2 FQNEAQ (reference sequence). Trimming stripped 5 bases from V and 14 bases from J, with 24 bases between. This CDR3 contains 14 residues. The chain's CDR3 is CASSPSAGLQEETF. The CDR3 bases are TGTGCCAGCAGCCCATCGGCGGGCCTCCAAGAGGAGACCTTC. Supplemented by reference TRBV7-9 and TRBJ1-2, the full variable domain reads DTGVSQNPRHKITKRGQNVTFRCDPISEHNRLYWYRQTLGQGPEFLTYFQNEAQLEKSRLLSDRFSAERPKGSFSTLEIQRTEQGDSAMYLCASSPSAGLQEETFGSGTRLTVV.

The chain uses TRBV7-9 and TRBJ2-4, with 11 nucleotides matching TRBD2. Germline V lookup: CDR1 SEHNR, CDR2 FQNEAQ (reference sequence). The CDR3 totals 16 residues. Trimming at V came to 3 bases and at J to 3 bases, leaving 4 bases not matched to a gene. CDR3: CASSFTSGSIKNIQYF. CDR3 DNA: TGTGCCAGCAGCTTTACTAGCGGGAGTATCAAAAACATTCAGTACTTC.

V is TRBV10-3 and J is TRBJ2-5; 11 bases fit TRBD2. Matching the DNA end better, TRBJ2-7 makes the J call doubtful. CDR1 is ENHRY and CDR2 is SYGVKD in the germline V gene. This CDR3 has 15 amino acids. The DNA of the CDR3 is TGTGCCATCAGTGAGCCTCTAGGACTAGCGGGCGAGCAGTACTTC. Amino acid sequence: CAISEPLGLAGEQYF.

The V and J genes are TRBV19 and TRBJ1-4, with D perhaps matching TRBD1 (5 bases). CDR3 length: 15 residues. Between the trimmed V and J ends, which lost 3 bases and 7 bases, there was a span of 15 bases. Per the germline V gene, CDR1 is LNHDA and CDR2 is SQIVND (reference sequence). The CDR3: CASSMGLGRGEKLFF. Here the CDR3 DNA reads TGTGCCAGTAGTATGGGACTGGGCCGGGGTGAAAAACTGTTTTTT. Based on the CDR3 plus reference TRBV19 and TRBJ1-4, the full variable domain is DGGITQSPKYLFRKEGQNVTLSCEQNLNHDAMYWYRQDPGQGLRLIYYSQIVNDFQKGDIAEGYSVSREKKESFPLTVTSAQKNPTAFYLCASSMGLGRGEKLFFGSGTQLSVL.